Each of the 17 T cell receptor beta chains below was sequenced from the same sample in a study of tumor and adjacent non-tumor tissue in lung cancer (dated by TCRdb to the late 2010s). The library came from multiplex PCR. The listed sequencing device is Illumina HiSeq 2500. TCRbeta libraries were built by three rounds of nested PCR using primers (Table S4), following protocols modified from ARM-PCR. TCRdb passed the public sequencing reads through fastp at Q25 and MiXCR, retaining productive beta sequences. Rows with a matching CDR3 protein are joined into one entry that keeps the most common DNA and genes. The sample records tens of thousands of distinct CDR3 sequences, 67% of which are singletons. Jointly, the top ten make up around 18% of the sample. RNA was isolated from bulk, unsorted tissue, and RNA quality was assessed with a NanoDrop ND-1000 and an Agilent 2100. The sequencing sample was made of lung tumor tissue. The receptor set was obtained from a man between 60 and 75 years old with non-small cell lung cancer.

With regard to this clonotype: This CDR3 is missing its conserved last phenylalanine or tryptophan, likely due to a read error. V and J are TRBV20-1 and TRBJ1-5; maybe TRBD1 (5 bases). V was clipped by 3 bases and J by 1 base, with 16 bases between them. This CDR3 comprises 16 residues. CDR1 and CDR2 from the germline V gene are DFQATT and SNEGSKA (reference sequence). The CDR3 loop reads CSASGAQGGSNQPQHI. CDR3 bases: TGCAGTGCTAGTGGTGCCCAGGGTGGAAGCAATCAGCCCCAGCATATT.

This clonotype was observed a handful of times. The chain is built from TRBV2 and TRBJ2-7, with D unresolved. CDR3 size: 15 residues. Per germline, CDR1 SNHLY and CDR2 FYNNEI. V shed 7 bases and J shed 0 bases, with 16 bases lying between them. Here the CDR3 reads CASKGNGAASYEQYF. The CDR3 region has the DNA TGTGCCAGCAAGGGTAACGGTGCCGCCTCCTACGAGCAGTACTTC.

This clonotype showed up many times. This rearrangement joins TRBV28 to TRBJ2-2; D is undetermined. This CDR3 contains 14 residues. Deletions cut 5 bases from V and 6 bases from J, with 13 bases between. The V gene's germline CDR1 is MDHEN and CDR2 SYDVKM. CDR3 in DNA: TGTGCCAGCAGTACCCCCACCCCGCCCGGGGAGCTGTTTTTT. Encoded protein: CASSTPTPPGELFF.

This clonotype was counted a single time. Germline and junction disagree at one end, which may indicate a read error. The CDR3 DNA is TGTTCCAGCAGTTATGAAGGGACCACTAGCGGGAGGGGGAATGAGCAGTTCTTC. Translating it yields CSSSYEGTTSGRGNEQFF. V usage is TRBV12-3 or TRBV12-4 and J usage is TRBJ2-1; TRBD2 matches 13 bases. This CDR3 region has 18 residues.

The count of this clonotype is one. This sequence joins TRBV11-2 and TRBJ2-2, with 13 bases that match TRBD2. CDR1 and CDR2 (germline): SGHAT, FQNNGV. The CDR3 loop spans 17 amino acids. With 4 bases clipped from V and 2 bases from J, the junction kept 4 bases outside the gene matches. CDR3 nucleotide sequence: TGTGCCAGCAGCTCCTGGACTAGCGGGGGCAACACCGGGGAGCTGTTTTTT. As protein: CASSSWTSGGNTGELFF.

Of note for this clonotype: Just one base apart from a much larger clone, this may be a read error. This chain joins TRBV28 and TRBJ2-7; tentatively, D is TRBD1 (6 bases). The CDR3 totals 16 residues. The V end was cut by 10 bases, the J end by 2 bases, with 24 bases between. CDR1 MDHEN and CDR2 SYDVKM come from the germline V gene. CDR3 amino acids: CANSVVGGAATYEQYF. The DNA of the CDR3 is TGTGCCAACAGCGTAGTTGGGGGCGCGGCAACCTACGAGCAGTACTTC.

On this clonotype itself: A much larger clone lies one base from this, so it may be a read error. The V call is TRBV20-1, the J call TRBJ1-3; D gene unclear. Looked up from germline, CDR1 is DFQATT and CDR2 is SNEGSKA (reference sequence). V was cut by 2 bases and J by 5 bases, with 25 bases left in between. The CDR3 contains 18 residues. The CDR3 region is CSARNATEVLNPRNTIYF. The CDR3 nucleotides read TGCAGTGCTAGAAATGCAACTGAAGTCCTGAACCCCAGAAACACCATATATTTT.

This rearrangement joins TRBV11-3 to TRBJ2-7, with 11 bases that match TRBD2. V trimming: 9 bases; J trimming: 7 bases; junction bases outside the gene matches: 17. In germline, CDR1 is SGHNT, CDR2 YENEEA. The CDR3 length is 16 residues. DNA for the CDR3: TGTGCCAGTAGTACACCCCTAGCGGGAGGCCCCCTTGAGCAGTACTTC. It specifies CASSTPLAGGPLEQYF.

In regard to this clonotype: Given a much more abundant clone one base away, this may be a read error. The chain employs TRBV5-1 and TRBJ1-1; 8 positions match TRBD1. Germline V lookup: CDR1 SGHRS, CDR2 YFSETQ. This CDR3 comprises 14 residues. The CDR3, as DNA: TGCACCAGCAACAGGGGGGGTACGAACACTGAAGCTTTCTTT. It yields the protein CTSNRGGTNTEAFF.

On this clonotype: One base away lies a much larger clone, so this may be a sequencing read error. V usage is TRBV28 and J usage is TRBJ1-1; D not certain. Germline-derived CDR1 and CDR2 are MDHEN and SYDVKM. The CDR3 sequence is 11 residues long. The CDR3 coding sequence is TGTGCCAGCAGTTCTCTCACTGAAGTTTTCTTT. Its translation: CASSSLTEVFF.

The V call is TRBV6-2 or TRBV6-3, the J call TRBJ1-2, with D maybe TRBD1 (6 bases). Per the germline V gene, CDR1 is MNHEY and CDR2 is SVGEGT. Between the trimmed V and J ends, which lost 7 bases and 6 bases, there was a span of 15 bases. This CDR3 is built from 13 residues. The CDR3, as DNA: TGTGCCAGCATCAACAGGGAGTCAAATGGCTACACCTTC. This translates into CASINRESNGYTF.

A note on this clonotype: A much larger clone lies one base from this, so it may be a read error. The chain links TRBV7-3 to TRBJ2-3; 11 nucleotides match TRBD2. Trimming cost V 4 bases and J 7 bases; bases outside gene matches: 10. The CDR3 consists of 16 residues. The germline V gene has CDR1 SGHTA and CDR2 FQGTGA. CDR3 residues: CASSSQPGLAANTQYF. CDR3 sequence (DNA): TGTGCCAGCAGCTCCCAGCCGGGACTAGCGGCAAATACGCAGTATTTT.

This clonotype was seen many times. The chain has TRBV20-1 and TRBJ2-7; D is possibly TRBD2 (6 bases). Germline lookup yields CDR1 DFQATT and CDR2 SNEGSKA (reference sequence). This CDR3 contains 14 residues. Deletions cut 5 bases from V and 3 bases from J, with 17 bases between. CDR3 residues: CSAPWGSGRYEQYF. CDR3 DNA: TGCAGTGCTCCCTGGGGTAGCGGCCGCTACGAGCAGTACTTC.

As for this clonotype: Its ends do not fully match the called genes, so a read error is possible. The chain uses TRBV14 and TRBJ1-1, with 8 bases fitting TRBD1. There are 15 residues in the CDR3. Germline loops: CDR1 SGHDN, CDR2 FVKESK. The CDR3 region is CASSQFSDRGAEALF. CDR3 sequence (DNA): TGTGCCAGCAGCCAATTCTCAGACAGGGGCGCTGAAGCTTTATTT.

On this clonotype: The CDR3 does not end in the conserved phenylalanine or tryptophan, so this is likely a read error. The rearrangement uses TRBV29-1 and TRBJ2-7, with 10 bases identical to TRBD1. The CDR3 covers 13 residues. J lost 5 bases, V lost 8 bases, and 9 bases had no gene match. Germline CDR1 is SQVTM and CDR2 is ANQGSEA. In nucleotides, the CDR3 is TGCAGCACTCCGGGACAGGGGAGCCACGAGCAGTACTTA. Translating it yields CSTPGQGSHEQYL.

On this clonotype: This may come from a read error, since a much larger clone is one base off. V is TRBV4-3 and J is TRBJ1-5; 8 nucleotides match TRBD1. From germline, CDR1 is LGHNA and CDR2 YSLEER. The CDR3 loop spans 19 amino acids. CDR3 sequence reads: CASSQEGQVLQSLGQSQHF. The CDR3 nucleotides are TGCGCCAGCAGCCAAGAGGGACAGGTCCTCCAATCCCTTGGTCAGTCCCAGCATTTT.

Comment on this clonotype: Since a much larger clone is just one base distant, this may be a read error. V is TRBV25-1 and J is TRBJ1-6; 7 bases match TRBD1. Germline CDR1 is MGHDK and CDR2 is SYGVNS. This CDR3 contains 14 residues. The chain's CDR3 is CTSSGTGVESPLHF. As DNA, the CDR3 is TGTACCAGCAGTGGAACAGGGGTGGAATCACCCCTCCACTTT.